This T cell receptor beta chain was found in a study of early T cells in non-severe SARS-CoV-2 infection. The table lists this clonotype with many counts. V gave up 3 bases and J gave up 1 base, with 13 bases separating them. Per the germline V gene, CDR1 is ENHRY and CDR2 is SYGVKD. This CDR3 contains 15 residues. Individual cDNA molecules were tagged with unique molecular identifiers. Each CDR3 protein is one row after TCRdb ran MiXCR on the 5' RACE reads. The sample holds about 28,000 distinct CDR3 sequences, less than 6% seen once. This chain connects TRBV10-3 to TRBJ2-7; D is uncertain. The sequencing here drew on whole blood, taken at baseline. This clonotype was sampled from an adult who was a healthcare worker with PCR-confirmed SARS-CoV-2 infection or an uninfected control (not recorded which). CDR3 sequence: CAISENPGSSYEQYF. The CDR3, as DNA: TGTGCCATCAGTGAAAACCCCGGGTCTTCCTACGAGCAGTACTTC.